This T cell receptor beta chain was found in a study of early T cells in non-severe SARS-CoV-2 infection. At the level of the study: Chains were not paired, and sequencing was done on bulk RNA from unsorted whole blood. Study results and limitations: Lookups in VDJdb leaned toward anti-spike CD8 responses and missed private and CD4 specificities.

Unique molecular identifiers were affixed to single, distinct cDNA molecules. TCRdb ran MiXCR on the 5' RACE reads and lists one entry per CDR3 protein. The sample consists of 70,000 to 85,000 distinct CDR3 sequences, around 12% of them appearing once. This clonotype was detected many times. Its antigen is undetermined. V lost 3 bases, J lost 0 bases, and 6 bases lay in between. CDR1 KGHSH and CDR2 LQKENI come from the germline V gene. The CDR3 is 14 residues long. The TCR originated in an adult who was a healthcare worker with PCR-confirmed SARS-CoV-2 infection or an uninfected control (not recorded which). V gene TRBV18 combines with J gene TRBJ1-5; D gene ambiguous. Sequencing was done on a sample of whole blood. CDR3 in amino acids: CASSPYGSNQPQHF. Here the CDR3 DNA reads TGTGCCAGCTCACCGTACGGTAGCAATCAGCCCCAGCATTTT.